This TCR beta chain comes out of a study of control samples from healthy donors and cancer patients. Method: immunoSEQ multiplex PCR; TCRdb's copy keeps in-frame clones and lacks some. The table lists roughly 160,000 clones, 70% to 90% of them singletons. Trimming removed 1 base from V and 2 bases from J; junction bases left unmatched: 3. The germline CDR1 and CDR2 sequences are LGHNA and YNFKEQ. CDR3 length equals 17 residues. Sequences were obtained from blood. The source of this sequence is a woman in her 30s in good health. The gene calls are TRBV4-2 and TRBJ2-2, with 11 bases aligning to TRBD2. The CDR3 DNA is TGTGCCAGCAGCCAAGCGACTAGCGGGGTTAACACCGGGGAGCTGTTTTTT. Translation: CASSQATSGVNTGELFF.